The 11 T cell receptor beta chains in this list originate from one sample, sequenced in a study of blood T cell repertoires in COVID-19. This table comes from immunoSEQ multiplex PCR, and its TCRdb copy is limited to in-frame clones, with some not included. The sample consists of tens of thousands of clones, roughly 85% of them appearing once. The sample was peripheral blood. The receptor set was obtained from a human donor in a cohort sampled during active COVID-19.

The chain couples TRBV10-2 to TRBJ2-1; 7 bases agree with TRBD2. V shed 4 bases and J 5 bases; nucleotides not matched to a gene: 5. This CDR3 region has 14 residues. From germline, CDR1 is WSHSY and CDR2 SAAADI. The CDR3, as DNA: TGCGCCAGCAGTGGGACTAGGTGGGACAATGAGCAGTTCTTC. This translates into CASSGTRWDNEQFF.

The V gene is TRBV11-1, the J gene TRBJ1-2, with no clear D. CDR1 SGHAT and CDR2 FQDESV come from the germline V gene (reference sequence). The CDR3 is 14 amino acids. V was clipped by 5 bases and J by 8 bases, with 18 bases between them. The CDR3 DNA is TGTGCCAGCAGCCCCTACCGAGCGTTTCGGGGCTACACCTTC. This encodes CASSPYRAFRGYTF.

V and J are TRBV11-2 and TRBJ2-7; 7 bases line up with TRBD2. Germline lookup yields CDR1 SGHAT and CDR2 FQNNGV. This CDR3 has 14 residues. With 5 bases clipped from V and 5 bases from J, the junction kept 9 bases outside the gene matches. In nucleotides, the CDR3 is TGTGCCAGCAGCCCCCACGGGGGGTCCCACGAGCAGTACTTC. Translated: CASSPHGGSHEQYF.

The chain employs TRBV2 and TRBJ2-5; unclear D gene. Germline lookup yields CDR1 SNHLY and CDR2 FYNNEI. The CDR3 runs to 14 residues. Trimming stripped 1 base from V and 6 bases from J, with 12 bases between. CDR3 DNA sequence: TGTGCCAGCAGTGAAGGGCCCGCCTTCCAGACCCAGTACTTC. Amino acid sequence: CASSEGPAFQTQYF.

This chain uses TRBV15 with TRBJ1-2; 8 nucleotides align to TRBD1. The CDR3 loop spans 12 amino acids. Germline values: CDR1 LNHNV, CDR2 YYDKDF (reference sequence). With 6 bases clipped from V and 11 bases from J, the junction kept 8 bases outside the gene matches. The CDR3 protein is CATRIPDRAYTF. The DNA of the CDR3 is TGTGCCACCAGAATCCCGGACAGGGCATACACCTTC.

The V and J genes are TRBV18 and TRBJ2-3; weak D call: TRBD1 (6 bases). This CDR3 comprises 15 residues. The germline V and J ends were trimmed by 0 bases and 2 bases, with 9 bases remaining between them. CDR1 and CDR2 (germline): KGHSH, LQKENI. CDR3 nucleotide sequence: TGTGCCAGCTCACCACCGGGGGCGAACACAGATACGCAGTATTTT. Protein sequence: CASSPPGANTDTQYF.

In the case of this clone: This CDR3 is also generated by other DNA sequences in the sample. The CDR3 bases are TGTGCCAGCAGTCTCCGGGACAGGGTGGGTGGCTACACCTTC. This codes for CASSLRDRVGGYTF. The chain combines TRBV2 with TRBJ1-2; TRBD1 matches 9 bases. CDR3 length: 14 amino acids. Trimming took 5 bases from V and 7 from J; bases not matched to a gene: 8. Germline V gene data show CDR1 as SNHLY and CDR2 as FYNNEI. Full variable domain (missing parts from reference TRBV2 and TRBJ1-2): EPEVTQTPSHQVTQMGQEVILRCVPISNHLYFYWYRQILGQKVEFLVSFYNNEISEKSEIFDDQFSVERPDGSNFTLKIRSTKLEDSAMYFCASSLRDRVGGYTFGSGTRLTVV.

The rearrangement links TRBV13 to TRBJ2-7, with D uncertain. V gave up 3 bases and J gave up 4 bases, with 7 bases separating them. The CDR3 extends over 12 amino acids. Germline CDR1 is PRHDT and CDR2 is FYEKMQ (reference sequence). Here the CDR3 DNA reads TGTGCCAGCAGCTTTCGGAGTTACGAGCAGTACTTC. It yields the protein CASSFRSYEQYF.

The chain has TRBV7-8 and TRBJ2-7; TRBD1 matches 7 bases. The J segment lost 0 bases and the V segment lost 4 bases, leaving 3 bases of the junction unmatched. Germline CDR1 SGHVS, CDR2 FQNEAQ. This CDR3 region has 14 residues. This CDR3 reads CASSSGQISYEQYF. In DNA, the CDR3 is TGTGCCAGCAGCTCGGGACAGATCTCCTACGAGCAGTACTTC.

This clone was counted between two and nine times. The V gene is TRBV5-1, the J gene TRBJ2-1; 10 bases agree with TRBD2. With 0 bases clipped from V and 0 bases from J, the junction kept 6 bases outside the gene matches. Germline lookup yields CDR1 SGHRS and CDR2 YFSETQ. The length of the CDR3 is 18 residues. The CDR3 region is CASSLGAGGPDSYNEQFF. Here the CDR3 DNA reads TGCGCCAGCAGCTTGGGAGCGGGAGGGCCGGACTCCTACAATGAGCAGTTCTTC.

V is TRBV4-3 and J is TRBJ2-2; 15 bases agree with TRBD2. This CDR3 contains 18 residues. The trim removed 4 bases at V and 3 bases at J, leaving 6 bases unmatched. CDR1 LGHNA and CDR2 YSLEER come from the germline V gene. The CDR3 is CASSRTSGGAFDTGELFF. The CDR3 DNA is TGCGCCAGCAGCCGGACTAGCGGGGGGGCCTTTGACACCGGGGAGCTGTTTTTT.